This entry lists 15 T cell receptor beta chains sequenced from one sample in a study of shared clonotypes between healthy human individuals. TCRdb's copy holds only in-frame clones and misses some; the assay was immunoSEQ multiplex PCR. The table lists 2,500,000 or so clones, approximately 94% of them singletons. Input material: naive CD4+ T cells sorted from blood. As to subset: CD45RA+ positively selected. These receptors were obtained from a young man in good health.

The rearrangement uses TRBV6-1 and TRBJ2-5; possible D gene TRBD2, 5 bases. Germline V gene sequence: CDR1 MNHNS, CDR2 SASEGT. The CDR3 is 12 amino acids. The V gene lost 11 bases and the J gene lost 1 base, with 11 bases spanning the gap. CDR3 in amino acids: CAFSRGQETQYF. DNA for the CDR3: TGTGCCTTCAGTCGGGGCCAAGAGACCCAGTACTTC.

This chain links TRBV5-1 with TRBJ1-2; D gene uncertain. V was trimmed by 0 bases and J by 5 bases, leaving 8 bases between them. CDR1 and CDR2 from the germline V gene are SGHRS and YFSETQ. The length of the CDR3 is 13 residues. This CDR3 reads CASSLGGEYGYTF. The CDR3 nucleotides read TGCGCCAGCAGCTTGGGAGGCGAATATGGCTACACCTTC.

This clone appeared a few times. The rearrangement uses TRBV27 and TRBJ1-1, with D maybe TRBD1 (6 bases). CDR3 length: 14 amino acids. V was trimmed by 4 bases and J by 4 bases, leaving 13 bases between them. Germline assignment: CDR1 MNHEY and CDR2 SMNVEV (reference sequence). The CDR3 nucleotides read TGTGCCAGCAGTTACCTACAGGGTGTCACTGAAGCTTTCTTT. This sequence encodes CASSYLQGVTEAFF.

In DNA, the CDR3 is TGTGCCAGTAGTATGTCGTCCCCGACTAGCGGGAGCTACGAGCAGTACTTC. This gives the protein CASSMSSPTSGSYEQYF. The chain employs TRBV19 and TRBJ2-7; TRBD2 matches at 12 bases. Germline assignment: CDR1 LNHDA and CDR2 SQIVND (reference sequence). The CDR3 is made up of 17 amino acids. Trimming removed 3 bases from V and 3 bases from J; junction bases left unmatched: 9. The full variable domain, with the rest looked up from reference TRBV19 and TRBJ2-7, is DGGITQSPKYLFRKEGQNVTLSCEQNLNHDAMYWYRQDPGQGLRLIYYSQIVNDFQKGDIAEGYSVSREKKESFPLTVTSAQKNPTAFYLCASSMSSPTSGSYEQYFGPGTRLTVT.

This sequence joins TRBV28 and TRBJ1-5, with D maybe TRBD1 (6 bases). The CDR3 consists of 17 residues. Germline V gene sequence: CDR1 MDHEN, CDR2 SYDVKM. Trimming took off 6 bases at V and 0 bases at J, with 18 bases between the two ends. CDR3 region: CASSLLLGAYSNQPQHF. CDR3 sequence (DNA): TGTGCCAGCAGCCTCTTACTGGGGGCCTATAGCAATCAGCCCCAGCATTTT.

The V gene is TRBV7-2, the J gene TRBJ2-1; maybe TRBD2 (7 bases). Germline V gene sequence: CDR1 SGHTA, CDR2 FQGNSA. The CDR3 is made up of 16 amino acids. Trimming removed 5 bases from V and 3 bases from J, with 17 bases in between. CDR3 bases: TGTGCCAGCAGCCCCCGGTGGGGGGGCAACTACAATGAGCAGTTCTTC. Translation: CASSPRWGGNYNEQFF.

The chain has TRBV15 and TRBJ1-1; possible D gene TRBD1, 6 bases. Germline V CDR1 and CDR2: LNHNV, YYDKDF (reference sequence). With 0 bases removed from V and 7 bases from J, the gap between germline ends came to 12 bases. The CDR3 extends over 14 amino acids. The CDR3, as DNA: TGTGCCACCAGCAGAGATGCCGCGACAGGTGAAGCTTTCTTT. As protein: CATSRDAATGEAFF.

The V call is TRBV5-6, the J call TRBJ2-7; D unresolved. The germline V gene has CDR1 SGHDT and CDR2 YYEEEE. This CDR3 is 13 amino acids long. Trimming shortened V by 4 bases and J by 1 base, and 9 bases separated the two germline ends. The CDR3 DNA is TGTGCCAGCAGCAACGGACCATCCTACGAGCAGTACTTC. Translating it yields CASSNGPSYEQYF.

This chain links TRBV5-3 with TRBJ1-4; perhaps TRBD1 as D (5 bases). TRBV5-3 is known as an ORF, though its function is uncertain. The V end lost 5 bases, the J end lost 11 bases, and 10 bases lay between the germline ends. The CDR3 covers 11 residues. The CDR3 loop reads CARRSGTKLFF. CDR3 nucleotides: TGTGCCAGAAGATCAGGGACGAAACTGTTTTTT.

This chain uses TRBV2 with TRBJ2-6; TRBD2 might be the D (6 bases). V dropped 5 bases and J dropped 4 bases, with 12 bases sitting between them. Germline CDR1 SNHLY, CDR2 FYNNEI. The CDR3 contains 15 residues. The CDR3 sequence is CASSNTAGGANVLTF. The CDR3, as DNA: TGTGCCAGCAGTAACACAGCGGGCGGGGCCAACGTCCTGACTTTC. The full variable domain, its missing parts supplied by reference TRBV2 and TRBJ2-6, is EPEVTQTPSHQVTQMGQEVILRCVPISNHLYFYWYRQILGQKVEFLVSFYNNEISEKSEIFDDQFSVERPDGSNFTLKIRSTKLEDSAMYFCASSNTAGGANVLTFGAGSRLTVL.

The chain uses TRBV7-2 and TRBJ2-7, with 9 bases aligning to TRBD2. CDR1 is SGHTA, CDR2 FQGNSA, per germline. The trim removed 11 bases at V and 5 bases at J, leaving 13 bases unmatched. The CDR3 length is 14 residues. CDR3 DNA: TGTGCCGTTCGCCTCGGGGCTAGCGGGAACGAGCAGTACTTC. Translated, it gives CAVRLGASGNEQYF.

The chain carries TRBV9 and TRBJ1-5; a possible D gene is TRBD1 (5 bases). The germline gives CDR1 SGDLS, CDR2 YYNGEE. CDR3 size: 15 residues. V was clipped by 0 bases and J by 3 bases, with 10 bases between them. The CDR3 here is CASSVGEGNNQPQHF. For the CDR3, the DNA is TGTGCCAGCAGCGTAGGGGAGGGGAACAATCAGCCCCAGCATTTT.

This chain joins TRBV7-8 and TRBJ1-1, with unresolved D. The germline gives CDR1 SGHVS, CDR2 FQNEAQ. V shed 2 bases and J shed 4 bases, with 8 bases lying between them. This CDR3 has 13 residues. CDR3 in DNA: TGTGCCAGCAGCTTAATGGGGATCACTGAAGCTTTCTTT. Encoded protein: CASSLMGITEAFF.

The count of this clone is one. A junction boundary mismatches the germline segment, possibly from a read error. The rearrangement joins TRBV6-5 to TRBJ2-1, with 9 bases lining up with TRBD1. Germline V gene sequence: CDR1 MNHEY, CDR2 SVGAGI. This CDR3 spans 15 amino acids. The CDR3 sequence is CASSVRTGAYDEQFF. Written as DNA, the CDR3 is TGTGCCAGCAGTGTCCGGACAGGGGCCTACGATGAGCAGTTCTTC.

This clone occurred once. The gene calls are TRBV11-1 and TRBJ2-7; 7 positions agree with TRBD2. CDR3 length: 16 residues. The ends lost 2 bases at V and 1 base at J; junction bases unmatched: 8. The germline gives CDR1 SGHAT, CDR2 FQDESV (reference sequence). In nucleotides, the CDR3 is TGTGCCAGCAGCTTAAATCCGCCTAGCGGATCCTACGAGCAGTACTTC. Amino acids: CASSLNPPSGSYEQYF.